The entry below describes one T cell receptor beta chain. CDR1 and CDR2 (germline): MNHEY, SVGAGI. V lost 5 bases, J lost 2 bases, and 9 bases lay in between. This CDR3 has 13 residues. These data are taken from a study of T cell changes during pregnancy in multiple sclerosis. Generated by immunoSEQ multiplex PCR, the TCRdb table keeps only in-frame clones and is missing some. The table records just over 50,000 clones, 85% to 95% of them present only once. The chain is built from TRBV6-5 and TRBJ1-1, with no clear D. This TCR was sampled from a female donor with multiple sclerosis, enrolled in a pregnancy study. The source material was CD4+ T cells from peripheral blood mononuclear cells, sampled in the second trimester of pregnancy. Written as DNA, the CDR3 is TGTGCCAGCAGTATGAGGGTAAACACTGAAGCTTTCTTT. Translated, it gives CASSMRVNTEAFF.